Below are 25 T cell receptor beta chains sequenced from a single sample in a study of a mutant IDH1 vaccine in newly diagnosed glioma. The time point here: baseline, week 1 (first vaccination visit). Documented treatment: pre-vaccination baseline after standard-of-care therapy. Libraries were prepared by immunoSEQ multiplex PCR; TCRdb keeps only in-frame clonotypes and omits some of them. Of 65,000 to 70,000 clones in the sample, more than 70% were seen once. Sequencing used peripheral blood mononuclear cells (PBMCs), obtained from a glioma patient treated with radiotherapy, temozolomide or both. The receptors were sampled from a woman aged 18-29 years with glioma. Some clones in this sample may be carry-over from other donors' samples.

The chain couples TRBV19 to TRBJ1-2; D may be TRBD1 (5 bases). Between the trimmed V and J ends, which lost 5 bases and 1 base, there was a span of 8 bases. In germline, CDR1 is LNHDA, CDR2 SQIVND (reference sequence). There are 13 residues in the CDR3. The DNA for the CDR3 is TGTGCCAGTAGTGTCAGGGTTAACTATGGCTACACCTTC. Protein: CASSVRVNYGYTF.

This chain joins TRBV14 and TRBJ2-7; 7 nucleotides agree with TRBD1. The trim removed 4 bases at V and 4 bases at J, leaving 10 bases unmatched. The CDR3 contains 15 residues. Germline CDR1 SGHDN, CDR2 FVKESK. For the CDR3, the DNA is TGTGCCAGCAGCCCGAAGTGGACAGGCCAGTACGAGCAGTACTTC. This gives the protein CASSPKWTGQYEQYF.

This clone has just one count. This sample includes further DNA sequences coding for the same CDR3. The gene calls are TRBV7-9 and TRBJ1-1; no reliable D call. This CDR3 spans 13 amino acids. Between the trimmed V and J ends, which lost 3 bases and 5 bases, there was a span of 10 bases. CDR1 and CDR2 (germline): SEHNR, FQNEAQ (reference sequence). In nucleotides, the CDR3 is TGTGCCAGCAGCTTGCCCGGGCGGACTGAAGCTTTCTTT. Translating gives CASSLPGRTEAFF.

V and J are TRBV19 and TRBJ2-2, with D perhaps matching TRBD2 (6 bases). The V end lost 0 bases, the J end lost 1 base, and 15 bases lay between the germline ends. There are 18 residues in the CDR3. CDR1 and CDR2 from the germline V gene are LNHDA and SQIVND (reference sequence). CDR3 protein: CASSIDRWRVGNTGELFF. As DNA, the CDR3 is TGTGCCAGTAGTATAGATCGTTGGAGGGTCGGGAACACCGGGGAGCTGTTTTTT.

This clone has a handful of counts. This sequence joins TRBV5-4 and TRBJ1-1, with a weak D call TRBD1 (6 bases). V shed 0 bases and J shed 4 bases, with 10 bases lying between them. The CDR3 runs 14 residues. Germline V gene lookup returns CDR1 SGHNT and CDR2 YYREEE (reference sequence). CDR3 nucleotide sequence: TGTGCCAGCAGCTTGGCCGGGGGCGGCACTGAAGCTTTCTTT. It is translated as CASSLAGGGTEAFF.

The chain employs TRBV7-8 and TRBJ2-5; 12 bases align to TRBD2. This CDR3 spans 17 amino acids. In germline, CDR1 is SGHVS, CDR2 FQNEAQ. The V gene end was trimmed by 3 bases and the J gene end by 2 bases; junction bases not matched to a gene: 7. The CDR3 sequence: CASSFGLAGWEQETQYF. The CDR3 DNA reads as TGTGCCAGCAGCTTCGGACTAGCGGGATGGGAGCAAGAGACCCAGTACTTC.

This chain links TRBV5-1 with TRBJ2-3; D is unclear. The CDR3 spans 14 residues. The germline CDR1 and CDR2 sequences are SGHRS and YFSETQ. V was pared by 3 bases and J by 2 bases, with 10 bases between. The chain's CDR3 is CASSWADHTDTQYF. In DNA, the CDR3 is TGCGCCAGCAGCTGGGCAGATCACACAGATACGCAGTATTTT.

The chain is built from TRBV6-1 and TRBJ2-7, with D unresolved. CDR1 is MNHNS and CDR2 is SASEGT in the germline V gene. CDR3 size: 14 residues. V lost 7 bases, J lost 0 bases, and 13 bases lay in between. Written as DNA, the CDR3 is TGTGCCAGCAACGGTTGGGCCAGCTCCTACGAGCAGTACTTC. It is translated as CASNGWASSYEQYF.

By its share, this clone is medium-sized. The genes are TRBV9 and TRBJ1-1, with TRBD1 as a possible D gene (5 bases). The CDR3 extends over 15 amino acids. The germline V gene encodes CDR1 SGDLS and CDR2 YYNGEE. V lost 3 bases to trimming and J lost 1 base, with 13 bases between them. The CDR3 coding sequence is TGTGCCAGCAGCGCAGGGACGCTGGGGAACACTGAAGCTTTCTTT. Its protein is CASSAGTLGNTEAFF.

Written as DNA, the CDR3 is TGTGCCAGCAGCGACAGGGGAAGGACTGGAAACACCATATATTTT. Translated, it gives CASSDRGRTGNTIYF. The chain combines TRBV7-9 with TRBJ1-3; 8 bases match TRBD1. V was clipped by 5 bases and J by 2 bases; unmatched bases: 5. This CDR3 is built from 15 residues. CDR1 SEHNR and CDR2 FQNEAQ come from the germline V gene (reference sequence).

This clone came up a few times. The chain employs TRBV2 and TRBJ1-1; no firm D call. CDR1 is SNHLY and CDR2 is FYNNEI in the germline V gene. The CDR3 has 14 residues. V was pared by 6 bases and J by 5 bases, with 16 bases between. The CDR3 sequence: CASSPIRARTEAFF. Here the CDR3 DNA reads TGTGCCAGCAGCCCAATCCGAGCTAGGACTGAAGCTTTCTTT.

This clone was detected only once. The J gene is TRBJ2-3, the V gene TRBV5-1, with D hard to call. The length of the CDR3 is 14 residues. CDR1 SGHRS and CDR2 YFSETQ come from the germline V gene. Trimming stripped 0 bases from V and 1 base from J, with 6 bases between. Written as DNA, the CDR3 is TGCGCCAGCAGCTTGGAGGTAGGCACAGATACGCAGTATTTT. Protein product: CASSLEVGTDTQYF.

V usage is TRBV7-8 and J usage is TRBJ2-2; D not resolved. Germline lookup yields CDR1 SGHVS and CDR2 FQNEAQ. This CDR3 has 11 amino acids. Trimming shortened V by 6 bases and J by 6 bases, and 5 bases separated the two germline ends. Here the CDR3 reads CASRGSGELFF. The CDR3, as DNA: TGTGCCAGCAGGGGTTCCGGGGAGCTGTTTTTT.

The chain couples TRBV7-8 to TRBJ2-2, with 14 bases identical to TRBD2. Germline V CDR1 and CDR2: SGHVS, FQNEAQ. The CDR3 is 19 amino acids. Trimming removed 5 bases from V and 5 bases from J; junction bases left unmatched: 13. The CDR3 reads CASSQGLAGDSGLTGELFF. The CDR3 nucleotides are TGTGCCAGCAGCCAGGGACTAGCGGGAGACAGCGGTTTAACCGGGGAGCTGTTTTTT.

This sequence joins TRBV10-3 and TRBJ1-2, with TRBD1 matching over 9 bases. This CDR3 comprises 14 residues. CDR1 is ENHRY and CDR2 is SYGVKD in the germline V gene. Trimming at V came to 10 bases and at J to 6 bases, leaving 12 bases not matched to a gene. CDR3 region: CATAEGQGGDGYTF. The CDR3 DNA follows: TGTGCCACGGCAGAGGGACAGGGAGGAGATGGCTACACCTTC.

The chain is built from TRBV2 and TRBJ2-2; 7 bases agree with TRBD2. V lost 6 bases and J lost 6; bases outside the gene matches: 10. This CDR3 has 15 amino acids. Germline V gene lookup returns CDR1 SNHLY and CDR2 FYNNEI. CDR3 protein: CASRGGTWVSGELFF. The CDR3 nucleotides read TGTGCCAGCAGGGGGGGGACCTGGGTTTCCGGGGAGCTGTTTTTT.

In this sample, this clone turned up a few times. The J gene is TRBJ1-2, the V gene TRBV6-5, with TRBD1 matching over 8 bases. V lost 4 bases, J lost 3 bases, and 1 base stayed unmatched. The V gene's germline CDR1 is MNHEY and CDR2 SVGAGI. The CDR3 covers 13 residues. This chain's CDR3 is CASSLTGDYGYTF. In DNA, the CDR3 is TGTGCCAGCAGTTTGACAGGGGACTATGGCTACACCTTC.

The V call is TRBV12-5, the J call TRBJ2-2; D gene uncertain. V shed 0 bases and J shed 1 base, with 6 bases lying between them. CDR3 length: 15 residues. Germline V gene lookup returns CDR1 LGHNT and CDR2 FRNRAP. CDR3 DNA: TGTGCTAGTGGTTTGGTATCGAAGAACACCGGGGAGCTGTTTTTT. Protein: CASGLVSKNTGELFF.

The chain's CDR3 is CASSQQGITEAFF. CDR3 in DNA: TGTGCCAGCAGCCAACAGGGAATCACTGAAGCTTTCTTT. The V gene is TRBV14, the J gene TRBJ1-1; D is perhaps TRBD1 (5 bases). The CDR3 consists of 13 residues. Trimming cost V 2 bases and J 4 bases, with 8 bases left between them. Germline values: CDR1 SGHDN, CDR2 FVKESK.

The CDR3: CASSSLAGDTGELFF. In DNA, the CDR3 is TGTGCCAGCAGCTCACTAGCGGGGGACACCGGGGAGCTGTTTTTT. The rearrangement uses TRBV5-4 and TRBJ2-2, with TRBD2 matching over 11 bases. Germline CDR1 reads SGHNT; CDR2 reads YYREEE (reference sequence). The CDR3 sequence is 15 residues long. Germline trimming cut 3 bases from V and 3 bases from J; bases unmatched to any gene: 1.

V and J are TRBV30 and TRBJ1-2; TRBD1 matches 7 bases. The CDR3 has 12 amino acids. V dropped 5 bases and J dropped 5; count of bases not matched to a gene: 5. The germline CDR1 and CDR2 sequences are GTSNPN and SVGIG (reference sequence). The chain's CDR3 is CAWGGQLYGYTF. The CDR3 DNA is TGTGCCTGGGGGGGACAGCTATATGGCTACACCTTC.

The chain is built from TRBV6-1 and TRBJ1-5; tentative D call: TRBD1 (6 bases). CDR3 length equals 15 residues. V dropped 6 bases and J dropped 3 bases, with 15 bases sitting between them. Per the germline V gene, CDR1 is MNHNS and CDR2 is SASEGT. CDR3: CASRVGQLNNQPQHF. The DNA of the CDR3 is TGTGCCAGCAGAGTCGGACAGCTGAACAATCAGCCCCAGCATTTT.

The CDR3 spells CASSLWLGAEQYF. The CDR3 nucleotides read TGTGCCAGCAGCTTGTGGTTGGGTGCGGAGCAGTACTTC. The chain couples TRBV5-4 to TRBJ2-7; D gene uncertain. CDR3 length: 13 amino acids. In germline, CDR1 is SGHNT, CDR2 YYREEE (reference sequence). The germline V and J ends were trimmed by 1 base and 7 bases, with 12 bases remaining between them. The variable domain in full, with the rest retrieved from reference TRBV5-4 and TRBJ2-7, is ETGVTQSPTHLIKTRGQQVTLRCSSQSGHNTVSWYQQALGQGPQFIFQYYREEENGRGNFPPRFSGLQFPNYSSELNVNALELDDSALYLCASSLWLGAEQYFGPGTRLTVT.

This chain connects TRBV29-1 to TRBJ2-7; no clear D gene. V was trimmed by 5 bases and J by 1 base, leaving 15 bases between them. Germline V CDR1 and CDR2: SQVTM, ANQGSEA. The CDR3 is 14 amino acids. For the CDR3, the DNA is TGCAGCGTTAAATCCGTAGGGCAGTCCTACGAGCAGTACTTC. This translates into CSVKSVGQSYEQYF.

The V and J genes are TRBV10-3 and TRBJ2-5; D is perhaps TRBD1 (6 bases). The ends were cut back, 4 bases at V and 3 bases at J, with 12 bases in the middle. Germline lookup yields CDR1 ENHRY and CDR2 SYGVKD. The CDR3 length is 14 residues. CDR3 residues: CAISGDTNKETQYF. CDR3 coding DNA: TGTGCCATCAGTGGGGACACTAACAAAGAGACCCAGTACTTC.